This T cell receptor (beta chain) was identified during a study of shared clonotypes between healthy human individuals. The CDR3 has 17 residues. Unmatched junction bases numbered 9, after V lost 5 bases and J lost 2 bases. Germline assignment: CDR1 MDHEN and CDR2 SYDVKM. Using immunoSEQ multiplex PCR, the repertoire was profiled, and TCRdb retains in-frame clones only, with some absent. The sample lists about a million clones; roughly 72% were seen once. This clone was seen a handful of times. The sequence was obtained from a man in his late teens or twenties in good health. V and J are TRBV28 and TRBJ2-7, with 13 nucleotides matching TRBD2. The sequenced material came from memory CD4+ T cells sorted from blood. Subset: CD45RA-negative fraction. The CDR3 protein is CASSASRGLAGTYEQYF. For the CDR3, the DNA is TGTGCCAGCAGTGCCAGTAGGGGACTAGCGGGGACCTACGAGCAGTACTTC.